Presented here are 8 T cell receptor beta chains from one specimen sequenced in a study of T-cell reconstitution after alpha-beta-depleted transplantation in children. Using unique molecular identifiers, the investigators prepared the TCRbeta library. A single record per CDR3 protein comes from TCRdb applying MiXCR to the PCR reads. There are hundreds of thousands of distinct CDR3 sequences in the sample; 13% occur only once, and approximately 0.8% lies in the top ten. Sequencing used PBMCs, obtained before TCRalphabeta/CD19-depleted stem cell transplant. Every receptor here comes from a girl aged 2-10 years with congenital amegakaryocytic thrombocytopenia, due to receive a stem cell transplant.

There are a few counts of this clonotype. In DNA, the CDR3 is TGCAGCGTTGAAGATCTTATCAGGGGTGGGGGACAGGAGACCCAGTACTTC. Translating gives CSVEDLIRGGGQETQYF. V gene TRBV29-1 combines with J gene TRBJ2-5; 7 bases line up with TRBD1. V lost 0 bases to trimming and J lost 5 bases; unmatched junction nucleotides: 15. Germline-derived CDR1 and CDR2 are SQVTM and ANQGSEA. The CDR3 has 17 residues.

This clonotype appeared many times. This rearrangement joins TRBV5-1 to TRBJ1-1; TRBD1 matches at 7 bases. This CDR3 comprises 13 residues. CDR1 and CDR2 (germline): SGHRS, YFSETQ. V shed 6 bases and J 10 bases; nucleotides not matched to a gene: 12. CDR3 protein: CASTSEAGGIAFF. CDR3 bases: TGCGCCAGCACATCCGAGGCAGGGGGGATAGCTTTCTTT.

This clonotype was seen many times. V is TRBV29-1 and J is TRBJ1-2, with TRBD1 matching 8 bases. The CDR3 has 16 residues. V shed 4 bases and J 3 bases; nucleotides not matched to a gene: 13. Germline assignment: CDR1 SQVTM and CDR2 ANQGSEA. DNA for the CDR3: TGCAGCGTTGTTATCCACGGGACAGGACGTTACTATGGCTACACCTTC. The encoded protein is CSVVIHGTGRYYGYTF. Variable domain in full (rest from reference TRBV29-1 and TRBJ1-2): SAVISQKPSRDICQRGTSLTIQCQVDSQVTMMFWYRQQPGQSLTLIATANQGSEATYESGFVIDKFPISRPNLTFSTLTVSNMSPEDSSIYLCSVVIHGTGRYYGYTFGSGTRLTVV.

This clonotype turned up a few times. The junction departs from germline at one end; a sequencing error may be responsible. The chain carries TRBV7-9 and TRBJ2-5; D is unresolved. Germline values: CDR1 SEHNR, CDR2 FQNEAQ (reference sequence). This CDR3 comprises 14 residues. CDR3 bases: TGTGTCAGCAGCTATACTTGGGTAACAGAGACCCAGTACTTC. Protein sequence: CVSSYTWVTETQYF.

As to this clonotype: Since a much larger clone is just one base distant, this may be a read error. J is TRBJ1-1 and V is TRBV12-3 or TRBV12-4; D ambiguous. The CDR3 extends over 15 amino acids. The CDR3 DNA is TGTGCCAGCAGGGCTTCACTTTCTCGAAACACTGATGCTTTCTTT. It specifies CASRASLSRNTDAFF.

This clonotype was observed at least ten times. The rearrangement uses TRBV12-3 or TRBV12-4 and TRBJ1-1, with TRBD1 as a possible D gene (6 bases). This CDR3 has 15 amino acids. The V gene lost 4 bases and the J gene lost 3 bases, with 15 bases spanning the gap. The CDR3 coding sequence is TGTGCCAGCAGTTCCTTCCAGGGGCTGGACACTGAAGCTTTCTTT. It is translated as CASSSFQGLDTEAFF.

The table lists this clonotype with a few counts. V usage is TRBV12-3 or TRBV12-4 and J usage is TRBJ2-7; D may be TRBD2 (6 bases). The CDR3 loop spans 16 amino acids. The germline V and J ends were trimmed by 3 bases and 2 bases, with 17 bases remaining between them. The chain's CDR3 is CASSFAGLMKTYEQYF. The CDR3, as DNA: TGTGCCAGCAGTTTCGCGGGACTTATGAAAACCTACGAGCAGTACTTC.

At least ten counts were recorded for this clonotype. V and J are TRBV5-1 and TRBJ2-2, with a possible D match to TRBD1 (6 bases). V lost 0 bases and J 4 bases, leaving 10 bases between the germline ends. The CDR3 sequence is 15 residues long. Germline values: CDR1 SGHRS, CDR2 YFSETQ. CDR3 coding DNA: TGCGCCAGCAGCTTGGAACCCAGGGGCACCGGGGAGCTGTTTTTT. Residues: CASSLEPRGTGELFF.